The rows below give T cell receptor beta chains drawn from one sample of a study of T cells expressing NK-cell markers. For each CDR3 protein, TCRdb gives one entry from its re-call of the 5' RACE reads, without DNA. The table counts under 2,500 distinct CDR3 sequences; about 70% lies in the top ten. Sequencing used blood T cells: a sorted CD56 or NKG2C T cell subset, CD4+ or CD8+ T cells, or bulk PBMC T cells (not recorded which). Every receptor here comes from a woman between 18 and 30 years old in good health. CDR3s include the opening cysteine and the closing phenylalanine or tryptophan. Each record gives: J gene, V gene, clone size, CDR3 length, CDR3 protein. Size values are once, few and many counts, or a class for expanded clones, and some rows have none.

j_call: TRBJ2-3
v_call: TRBV9
clone_size: NA
cdr3_length: 15
cdr3_aa: CASSVSWGSTDTQYF

j_call: TRBJ2-7
v_call: TRBV6-1
clone_size: NA
cdr3_length: 15
cdr3_aa: CASTRDAGGSYEQYF

j_call: TRBJ2-1
v_call: TRBV9
clone_size: NA
cdr3_length: 15
cdr3_aa: CASSVVWGRGVEQFF

j_call: TRBJ2-5
v_call: TRBV15
clone_size: NA
cdr3_length: 15
cdr3_aa: CATSRDRDSQETQYF

j_call: TRBJ2-3
v_call: TRBV7-6
clone_size: NA
cdr3_length: 15
cdr3_aa: CASSYRGRGADTQYF

j_call: TRBJ2-1
v_call: TRBV15
clone_size: medium-sized
cdr3_length: 15
cdr3_aa: CATSREAGDYNEQFF

j_call: TRBJ1-6
v_call: TRBV20-1
clone_size: NA
cdr3_length: 15
cdr3_aa: CSASIEQGDASPLHF

j_call: TRBJ2-2
v_call: TRBV10-1
clone_size: NA
cdr3_length: 15
cdr3_aa: CASSDGGRDTGELFF

j_call: TRBJ2-2
v_call: TRBV3-1
clone_size: NA
cdr3_length: 17
cdr3_aa: CASSQDLTESNTGELFF

j_call: TRBJ1-2
v_call: TRBV6-1
clone_size: NA
cdr3_length: 13
cdr3_aa: CASRGTGAWGYTF

j_call: TRBJ1-6
v_call: TRBV4-1
clone_size: NA
cdr3_length: 14
cdr3_aa: CASSQVLGGGPLHF

j_call: TRBJ1-2
v_call: TRBV4-1
clone_size: NA
cdr3_length: 13
cdr3_aa: CASSQVWGKGYTF

j_call: TRBJ2-1
v_call: TRBV6-4
clone_size: NA
cdr3_length: 15
cdr3_aa: CASSDRTGGADEQFF

j_call: TRBJ2-7
v_call: TRBV20-1
clone_size: NA
cdr3_length: 14
cdr3_aa: CSALGRTNTYEQYF

j_call: TRBJ2-3
v_call: TRBV6-4
clone_size: NA
cdr3_length: 13
cdr3_aa: CASSEVTWDTQYF

j_call: TRBJ1-1
v_call: TRBV29-1
clone_size: NA
cdr3_length: 11
cdr3_aa: CSVSTGTEAFF

j_call: TRBJ1-1
v_call: TRBV20-1
clone_size: NA
cdr3_length: 16
cdr3_aa: CSARDPRQGESTEAFF

j_call: TRBJ2-1
v_call: TRBV6-2/TRBV6-3
clone_size: NA
cdr3_length: 15
cdr3_aa: CASSLTGGSYNEQFF

j_call: TRBJ2-1
v_call: TRBV20-1
clone_size: NA
cdr3_length: 15
cdr3_aa: CSARDEREGYNEQFF

j_call: TRBJ2-1
v_call: TRBV3-1
clone_size: medium-sized
cdr3_length: 15
cdr3_aa: CASSLGTSAANEQFF

j_call: TRBJ2-2
v_call: TRBV4-3
clone_size: medium-sized
cdr3_length: 15
cdr3_aa: CASSQVAGGPGELFF

j_call: TRBJ2-3
v_call: TRBV28
clone_size: NA
cdr3_length: 15
cdr3_aa: CASSWSGLDKDTQYF

j_call: TRBJ2-7
v_call: TRBV29-1
clone_size: NA
cdr3_length: 14
cdr3_aa: CSVVGRGSAYEQYF

j_call: TRBJ2-1
v_call: TRBV11-2
clone_size: NA
cdr3_length: 16
cdr3_aa: CASSPMTGSYPNEQFF

j_call: TRBJ1-6
v_call: TRBV7-2
clone_size: NA
cdr3_length: 15
cdr3_aa: CASSLATAGGPPLHF

j_call: TRBJ1-3
v_call: TRBV7-9
clone_size: NA
cdr3_length: 16
cdr3_aa: CASSLWTGTSGNTIYF

j_call: TRBJ2-3
v_call: TRBV6-1
clone_size: NA
cdr3_length: 14
cdr3_aa: CAGKRGEATDTQYF

j_call: TRBJ1-2
v_call: TRBV20-1
clone_size: NA
cdr3_length: 13
cdr3_aa: CSALEGALYGYTF

j_call: TRBJ1-5
v_call: TRBV20-1
clone_size: NA
cdr3_length: 14
cdr3_aa: CSASGTGDHQPQHF

j_call: TRBJ1-1
v_call: TRBV20-1
clone_size: medium-sized
cdr3_length: 15
cdr3_aa: CSARDLGQGDTEAFF

j_call: TRBJ1-3
v_call: TRBV2
clone_size: NA
cdr3_length: 16
cdr3_aa: CASSQDRTGVGNTIYF

j_call: TRBJ1-4
v_call: TRBV5-6
clone_size: medium-sized
cdr3_length: 14
cdr3_aa: CASSLIATNEKLFF

j_call: TRBJ2-6
v_call: TRBV5-1
clone_size: medium-sized
cdr3_length: 16
cdr3_aa: CASSFQGFSGANVLTF

j_call: TRBJ2-3
v_call: TRBV6-2/TRBV6-3
clone_size: NA
cdr3_length: 14
cdr3_aa: CASSYSGSTDTQYF

j_call: TRBJ2-1
v_call: TRBV11-1
clone_size: NA
cdr3_length: 15
cdr3_aa: CASSPRTSGGNEQFF

j_call: TRBJ1-1
v_call: TRBV7-9
clone_size: medium-sized
cdr3_length: 15
cdr3_aa: CASSLAWNQGTEAFF

j_call: TRBJ2-5
v_call: TRBV30
clone_size: NA
cdr3_length: 12
cdr3_aa: CAWSQKGETQYF

j_call: TRBJ2-6
v_call: TRBV4-3
clone_size: medium-sized
cdr3_length: 16
cdr3_aa: CASSQEGQSGANVLTF

j_call: TRBJ2-5
v_call: TRBV20-1
clone_size: large
cdr3_length: 13
cdr3_aa: CSAPAGRVETQYF

j_call: TRBJ2-3
v_call: TRBV4-3
clone_size: NA
cdr3_length: 17
cdr3_aa: CASSRIQGGFSTDTQYF

j_call: TRBJ2-5
v_call: TRBV4-3
clone_size: NA
cdr3_length: 11
cdr3_aa: CASSHIETQYF

j_call: TRBJ2-7
v_call: TRBV11-1
clone_size: NA
cdr3_length: 18
cdr3_aa: CASSFPVGRPRDSYEQYF